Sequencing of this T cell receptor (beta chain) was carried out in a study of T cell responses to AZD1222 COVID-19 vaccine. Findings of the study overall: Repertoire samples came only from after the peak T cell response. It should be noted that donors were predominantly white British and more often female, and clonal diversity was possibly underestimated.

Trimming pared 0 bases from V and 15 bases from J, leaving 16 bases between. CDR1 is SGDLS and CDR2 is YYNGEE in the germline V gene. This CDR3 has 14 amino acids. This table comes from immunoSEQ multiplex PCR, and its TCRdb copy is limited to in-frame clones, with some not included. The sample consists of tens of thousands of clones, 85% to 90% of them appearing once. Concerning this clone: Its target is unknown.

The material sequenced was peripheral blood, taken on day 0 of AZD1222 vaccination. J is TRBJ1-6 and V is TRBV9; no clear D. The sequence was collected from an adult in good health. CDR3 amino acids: CASSVEGAHKNLHF. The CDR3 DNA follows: TGTGCCAGCAGCGTAGAGGGAGCCCACAAAAACCTCCACTTT.